This is a list of T cell receptor beta chains from one sample in a study of early stage breast cancer tumors. Sequenced by immunoSEQ multiplex PCR; TCRdb stores in-frame clones only, minus some. The sample consists of some 30,000 clones, 80% to 90% of them appearing once. Sequenced input: blood. The receptor set was obtained from a person aged 45-60 years with breast cancer. CDR3s include the opening cysteine and the closing phenylalanine or tryptophan. A D gene is named only where the DNA matches it firmly. Expanded clones are given a class, and other clones once, few, many or no size at all.

TGTGCCAGCGGAGGGACTCATCAGCCCCAGCATTTT	CASGGTHQPQHF	TRBV11-2	TRBJ1-5	NA	NA
TGTGCCAGCAGTTTACTGAACAGCCAAGAGACCCAGTACTTC	CASSLLNSQETQYF	TRBV27	TRBJ2-5	NA	NA
TGTGCCAGCAGGGCGACAGACTCTACGGAGACCCAGTACTTC	CASRATDSTETQYF	TRBV2	TRBJ2-5	NA	NA
TGTGCCATCTGGGCCGAAGAGACCCAGTACTTC	CAIWAEETQYF	TRBV7-6	TRBJ2-5	NA	NA
TGTGCCATCAAGGGGGTAGGGACCGGGGAGCTGTTTTTT	CAIKGVGTGELFF	TRBV10-3	TRBJ2-2	NA	NA
TGTGCCAGCAGCTTGGAGGGCTGGGAGCAGTTCTTC	CASSLEGWEQFF	TRBV5-5	TRBJ2-1	NA	NA
TGTGCCAGCAGCTTAGATCCAGCGGGGGGGCCTGCAGATACGCAGTATTTT	CASSLDPAGGPADTQYF	TRBV11-2	TRBJ2-3	NA	TRBD2
TGTGCCAGCAGCTTGGCGGGACAGGGGGTCACCTACGAGCAGTACTTC	CASSLAGQGVTYEQYF	TRBV11-2	TRBJ2-7	NA	TRBD1
TGTGCCTGGATGGGCGCGGGAGGGGGCTACGAGCAGTACTTC	CAWMGAGGGYEQYF	TRBV30	TRBJ2-7	NA	TRBD2
TGTGCCAGCAGTGACCCCTCTGGGGCCAACGTCCTGACTTTC	CASSDPSGANVLTF	TRBV25-1	TRBJ2-6	NA	NA
TGTGCCAGCAGTGCGCCGGGAGTGACGTTGGAAGAGACCCAGTACTTC	CASSAPGVTLEETQYF	TRBV6-1	TRBJ2-5	NA	NA
TGTGCCACCGGGGAGTATTCGGGCGAGCAGTACTTC	CATGEYSGEQYF	TRBV5-6	TRBJ2-7	NA	NA
TGTGCCAGCAGCTTCGAGGGCGAGCAGTACTTC	CASSFEGEQYF	TRBV5-6	TRBJ2-7	NA	NA
TGCGCCAGCAGCTTGGCTTCCACTAGCATCGCGGGGGAGACCCAGTACTTC	CASSLASTSIAGETQYF	TRBV5-1	TRBJ2-5	NA	NA
TGTGCCAGCAGTTTATGGGCCCCAGTCGGCGGGAGGACGAACACCGGGGAGCTGTTTTTT	CASSLWAPVGGRTNTGELFF	TRBV27	TRBJ2-2	NA	TRBD2
TGCGCCAGCAGCTTGACCGGGACAGGGCGTAGAGATACGCAGTATTTT	CASSLTGTGRRDTQYF	TRBV5-1	TRBJ2-3	NA	TRBD1
TGTGCCAGCAGTGTATCGGGGGGCGCTCTCGAGCAGTACTTC	CASSVSGGALEQYF	TRBV2	TRBJ2-7	NA	NA
TGTGCCAGCAGCGTAGGGACAGGGGTAAGCTACGAGCAGTACTTC	CASSVGTGVSYEQYF	TRBV9	TRBJ2-7	NA	TRBD1
TGTGCCAGCAGCTTAGTGGCAGGCCGCAATCAGCCCCAGCATTTT	CASSLVAGRNQPQHF	TRBV11-2	TRBJ1-5	few	NA
TGTGCCAGCAGCTTAGATTCGTCCCAGGCCACTGAAGCTTTCTTT	CASSLDSSQATEAFF	TRBV7-2	TRBJ1-1	NA	NA
TGTGCCAGCAGCCAAGATCTTCGGGGAACATCAAACAATGAGCAGTTCTTC	CASSQDLRGTSNNEQFF	TRBV4-2	TRBJ2-1	NA	NA
TGTGCCAGTAGTATGTCTTGGGGACAGGCAACGAACACCGGGGAGCTGTTTTTT	CASSMSWGQATNTGELFF	TRBV19	TRBJ2-2	NA	TRBD1
TGTGCCAGCAGTGCTAAGGGCGGGGGCGGCCATGAGCAGTTCTTC	CASSAKGGGGHEQFF	TRBV6-1	TRBJ2-1	NA	NA
TGTGCCAGCAGTGACCCAGGGACAGACCTTACGGGGACCCAGTACTTC	CASSDPGTDLTGTQYF	TRBV25-1	TRBJ2-5	NA	TRBD1
TGTGCCAGCAGCTTGGGGCTAGCGGCCACCTACGAGCAGTACTTC	CASSLGLAATYEQYF	TRBV5-4	TRBJ2-7	NA	TRBD2
TGCGCCAGCAGCTTCGGGACTAGCAATGAGCAGTTCTTC	CASSFGTSNEQFF	TRBV5-1	TRBJ2-1	medium-sized	TRBD2
TGTGCCAGCAGCTTAGCAGGGGGCCTTTCACCCCTCCACTTT	CASSLAGGLSPLHF	TRBV7-2	TRBJ1-6	NA	TRBD1